This T cell receptor (beta chain) was sequenced for a study of graft-versus-host responses after intestinal transplantation. The germline V gene encodes CDR1 MNHEY and CDR2 SMNVEV (reference sequence). J gave up 2 bases and V 0 bases, and 2 bases lay outside the gene matches. The CDR3 runs 15 residues. As to this clone: Its specificity is not known.

The table came from immunoSEQ multiplex PCR; TCRdb's copy has only in-frame clones and leaves some out. The sample lists approximately 100,000 clones; roughly 93% were seen once. The gene calls are TRBV27 and TRBJ2-7; 9 nucleotides align to TRBD1. This material consisted of unstimulated CD8+ T cells sorted from spleen or lymph node cells, taken before intestinal transplant. The origin of this receptor is a human donor who received an intestinal transplant. The CDR3 coding sequence is TGTGCCAGCAGTTTATCCGGGACAGGGACCTACGAGCAGTACTTC. Protein sequence: CASSLSGTGTYEQYF.